This T cell receptor (beta chain) was identified in a study of blood T cell repertoires in COVID-19. Assay used: immunoSEQ multiplex PCR; TCRdb lists only in-frame clones, some missing. The table has roughly 120,000 clones, roughly 80% seen once. J gave up 4 bases and V 3 bases, and 8 bases lay outside the gene matches. Germline loops: CDR1 ENHRY, CDR2 SYGVKD. The CDR3 consists of 15 residues. The sequencing input was peripheral blood. The TCR comes from a woman aged 60 to 75 with acute or convalescent COVID-19. The chain uses TRBV10-3 and TRBJ1-2, with 7 bases fitting TRBD1. In nucleotides, the CDR3 is TGTGCCATCAGTGACTCGAGACAGGGACCCTATGGCTACACCTTC. Translation gives CAISDSRQGPYGYTF.